Listed here are 4 T cell receptor beta chains from one sample, sequenced in a study of cytomegalovirus exposure and HLA in healthy donors. Both 60 Vbeta primers and 13 Jbeta primers went into the PCR. The assay was immunoSEQ multiplex PCR, and TCRdb's table has in-frame clones only and misses some. The sample holds 30,000 to 40,000 clones, less than 85% seen once. The material sequenced was PBMCs. These receptors originate from a male donor in good health and CMV-seronegative.

The chain has TRBV5-1 and TRBJ2-7; D possibly corresponds to TRBD1 (6 bases). This CDR3 contains 13 residues. The V end lost 0 bases, the J end lost 4 bases, and 8 bases lay between the germline ends. Germline V gene data show CDR1 as SGHRS and CDR2 as YFSETQ. CDR3 loop: CASSLDRAYEQYF. CDR3 nucleotides: TGCGCCAGCAGCTTGGACAGGGCGTACGAGCAGTACTTC. Full variable domain (missing parts from reference TRBV5-1 and TRBJ2-7): KAGVTQTPRYLIKTRGQQVTLSCSPISGHRSVSWYQQTPGQGLQFLFEYFSETQRNKGNFPGRFSGRQFSNSRSEMNVSTLELGDSALYLCASSLDRAYEQYFGPGTRLTVT.

V usage is TRBV7-9 and J usage is TRBJ2-2; D perhaps matches TRBD2 (6 bases). CDR1 and CDR2 from the germline V gene are SEHNR and FQNEAQ (reference sequence). The CDR3 covers 15 residues. Trimming shortened V by 5 bases and J by 4 bases, and 14 bases separated the two germline ends. The CDR3: CASSISGAGTGELFF. The CDR3 DNA follows: TGTGCCAGCAGCATATCCGGAGCGGGCACCGGGGAGCTGTTTTTT.

The J gene is TRBJ2-3, the V gene TRBV4-1; 9 nucleotides match TRBD2. Germline-derived CDR1 and CDR2 are MGHRA and YSYEKL. The CDR3 loop spans 15 amino acids. J was trimmed by 4 bases and V by 3 bases; bases with no gene match: 5. This chain's CDR3 is CASSQREGRADTQYF. In DNA, the CDR3 is TGCGCCAGCAGCCAGCGGGAGGGCCGGGCAGATACGCAGTATTTT.

The sample holds a few counts of this clone. The rearrangement uses TRBV4-2 and TRBJ2-3, with a weak D call TRBD2 (6 bases). V lost 1 base, J lost 3 bases, and 11 bases lay in between. The CDR3 spans 15 residues. Germline CDR1 LGHNA, CDR2 YNFKEQ. CDR3 bases: TGTGCCAGCAGCCAAGGTGAGGGGAGGACAGATACGCAGTATTTT. Its protein is CASSQGEGRTDTQYF.